Below are 17 T cell receptor beta chains sequenced from a single sample in a study of T cell repertoires in cytomegalovirus infection. In TCRdb, the reads were re-called with MiXCR into one record per CDR3 protein. The sample has 900,000 to 950,000 distinct CDR3 sequences, around 30% seen once; the top ten hold around 15%. These TCRs are of unknown antigen specificity. Here the sequenced sample was cultured CD8+ T cells from PBMCs, taken from culture after CMV antigen stimulation. The source is a human donor in good health (CMV status not recorded). Some clones in this sample may be carry-over from other donors' samples.

This rearrangement joins TRBV15 to TRBJ1-4, with 7 nucleotides matching TRBD1. Unmatched junction bases numbered 11, after V lost 6 bases and J lost 4 bases. The CDR3 consists of 16 residues. CDR1 and CDR2 (germline): LNHNV, YYDKDF (reference sequence). In DNA form, the CDR3 reads TGTGCCACCAGGGACGACAGGGTCGCGGGTAATGAAAAACTGTTTTTT. Amino acid sequence: CATRDDRVAGNEKLFF.

Ten or more counts support this clonotype. The chain links TRBV7-2 to TRBJ2-3; 9 bases map to TRBD1. Germline V gene data show CDR1 as SGHTA and CDR2 as FQGNSA. V shed 5 bases and J 5 bases; nucleotides not matched to a gene: 8. This CDR3 is built from 15 residues. CDR3 in amino acids: CASSPTGGALDTQYF. The CDR3 nucleotides are TGTGCCAGCAGCCCGACAGGGGGGGCCCTAGATACGCAGTATTTT.

The chain uses TRBV5-7 and TRBJ2-1, with 7 positions matching TRBD2. TRBV5-7 counts as an open reading frame of uncertain function. This CDR3 is built from 13 residues. Losses at the gene ends were 7 bases for V and 5 bases for J; bases not matched to a gene: 6. CDR3 nucleotide sequence: TGTGCCAGCCCCGGCCGGGGGGACAATGAGCAGTTCTTC. Amino acids: CASPGRGDNEQFF.

Only a few counts were recorded for this clonotype. The J gene is TRBJ2-7, the V gene TRBV12-3 or TRBV12-4; D not certain. V was clipped by 5 bases and J by 2 bases, with 19 bases between them. CDR3 length equals 16 residues. The CDR3 DNA sequence: TGTGCCAGCAGTAAAAGCCCCGGTCAGGCCACCTACGAGCAGTACTTC. This sequence encodes CASSKSPGQATYEQYF.

This clonotype was recorded a few times. The CDR3 DNA reads as TGTGCCTTCGGGGGTACAGGGAGCGGCTACACCTTC. It specifies CAFGGTGSGYTF. The rearrangement links TRBV6-1 to TRBJ1-2; a possible D gene is TRBD1 (6 bases). Trimming took 11 bases from V and 8 from J, leaving 18 bases between them. The V gene's germline CDR1 is MNHNS and CDR2 SASEGT. The CDR3 covers 12 residues.

This clonotype was seen more than once but under ten times. This rearrangement joins TRBV7-3 to TRBJ1-1; tentative D call: TRBD1 (6 bases). CDR1 and CDR2 (germline): SGHTA, FQGTGA. The CDR3 loop spans 15 amino acids. The V gene lost 1 base and the J gene lost 5 bases, with 14 bases spanning the gap. CDR3 DNA: TGTGCCAGCAGCTTAATCAGGGGAAACAGAACTGAAGCTTTCTTT. This gives the protein CASSLIRGNRTEAFF. Full variable domain (remainder filled in from reference TRBV7-3 and TRBJ1-1): GAGVSQTPSNKVTEKGKYVELRCDPISGHTALYWYRQSLGQGPEFLIYFQGTGAADDSGLPNDRFFAVRPEGSVSTLKIQRTERGDSAVYLCASSLIRGNRTEAFFGQGTRLTVV.

The chain is built from TRBV27 and TRBJ2-7, with D possibly being TRBD1 or TRBD2 (5 bases each). Trimming left V 5 bases short and J 6 bases short, with 23 bases between. The CDR3 runs to 16 residues. In germline, CDR1 is MNHEY, CDR2 SMNVEV (reference sequence). The CDR3 DNA sequence: TGTGCCAGCAGTCACACCGGGACCAGCTCGAGGGGCGAGCAGTACGTC. This translates into CASSHTGTSSRGEQYV.

This clonotype was observed a few times. The gene calls are TRBV5-6 and TRBJ2-2, with 9 bases aligning to TRBD2. The CDR3 is 19 amino acids. Germline-derived CDR1 and CDR2 are SGHDT and YYEEEE. V lost 1 base to trimming and J lost 2 bases; unmatched junction nucleotides: 12. The CDR3 nucleotides read TGTGCCAGCAGCTTGTATATTACCCGACTAGCGGCTAACACCGGGGAGCTGTTTTTT. This translates into CASSLYITRLAANTGELFF.

The CDR3 nucleotides read TGTGCCAGCAGTCGGACTAGCGGGGGGGGCCTCACAGATACGCAGTATTTT. This encodes CASSRTSGGGLTDTQYF. The rearrangement joins TRBV7-2 to TRBJ2-3, with 15 bases matching TRBD2. From germline, CDR1 is SGHTA and CDR2 FQGNSA. The CDR3 sequence is 17 residues long. Trimming at V came to 6 bases and at J to 2 bases, leaving 6 bases not matched to a gene.

This clonotype was observed a few times. CDR3 nucleotide sequence: TGTGCCATCAGTGCCCTGCGACTGGACAGGGGCGGCTACACCTTC. It is translated as CAISALRLDRGGYTF. The rearrangement joins TRBV10-3 to TRBJ1-2, with 9 bases lining up with TRBD1. The CDR3 contains 15 residues. Germline CDR1 reads ENHRY; CDR2 reads SYGVKD. V lost 4 bases and J lost 8; bases outside the gene matches: 11.

About this clonotype itself: Sequence at one end of the junction differs from germline and may be a read error. DNA of the CDR3: TGCAATGCTATTCGGGACAGGGACTGGTCCGGAGATCGAGCTAACTATGGCTACACCTTC. Protein sequence: CNAIRDRDWSGDRANYGYTF. This chain uses TRBV20-1 with TRBJ1-2; 9 nucleotides agree with TRBD1. The germline V gene has CDR1 DFQATT and CDR2 SNEGSKA (reference sequence). This CDR3 region has 20 residues.

This clonotype appeared many times. This chain connects TRBV10-3 to TRBJ2-7; TRBD1 matches at 9 bases. V lost 4 bases and J lost 2; bases outside the gene matches: 9. Looked up from germline, CDR1 is ENHRY and CDR2 is SYGVKD. The CDR3 has 16 amino acids. CDR3 DNA: TGTGCCATCAGTGTCAGGAACCGGGACAGGGCCTACGAGCAGTACTTC. Translated: CAISVRNRDRAYEQYF.

The chain couples TRBV4-3 to TRBJ2-2, with 8 bases fitting TRBD1. The CDR3 runs 15 residues. V lost 0 bases, J lost 7 bases, and 4 bases stayed unmatched. Germline V gene lookup returns CDR1 LGHNA and CDR2 YSLEER. The CDR3 region is CASSQEDRVSGELFF. The DNA for the CDR3 is TGCGCCAGCAGCCAAGAGGACAGGGTGAGCGGGGAGCTGTTTTTT.

Here the CDR3 reads CASSYGAQGYEQYV. CDR3 in DNA: TGTGCCAGCAGTTACGGGGCTCAGGGCTACGAGCAGTACGTC. This rearrangement joins TRBV6-2 or TRBV6-3 to TRBJ2-7; a possible D gene is TRBD1 (5 bases). The CDR3 has 14 amino acids. Germline loops: CDR1 MNHEY, CDR2 SVGEGT. V gave up 2 bases and J gave up 3 bases, with 11 bases separating them.

This clonotype was seen a handful of times. This rearrangement joins TRBV7-2 to TRBJ2-7; 13 bases agree with TRBD2. Germline V CDR1 and CDR2: SGHTA, FQGNSA. With 3 bases clipped from V and 4 bases from J, the junction kept 3 bases outside the gene matches. The CDR3 consists of 15 residues. The CDR3 reads CASSFTSGGAYEQYF. CDR3 nucleotide sequence: TGTGCCAGCAGCTTTACTAGCGGGGGGGCTTACGAGCAGTACTTC.

This clonotype was detected a few times. J is TRBJ1-1 and V is TRBV6-5, with no clear D. V was cut by 0 bases and J by 1 base, with 9 bases left in between. This CDR3 spans 15 amino acids. Germline V lookup: CDR1 MNHEY, CDR2 SVGAGI. This CDR3 reads CASSYSKSSNTEAFF. The CDR3 coding sequence is TGTGCCAGCAGTTACTCGAAGTCCTCGAACACTGAAGCTTTCTTT.

The sample holds a few counts of this clonotype. This chain uses TRBV7-9 with TRBJ2-1, with D hard to call. V was shortened by 7 bases and J by 5 bases, with 6 bases between the two germline ends. This CDR3 is built from 11 residues. Germline-derived CDR1 and CDR2 are SEHNR and FQNEAQ (reference sequence). CDR3: CASTTDNEQFF. CDR3 coding DNA: TGTGCCAGCACAACAGACAATGAGCAGTTCTTC.